This entry describes one T cell receptor beta chain. Measured with immunoSEQ multiplex PCR; TCRdb has only the in-frame clones, and not every one. The top ten hold around 8.8% of the sample, which has about 270,000 clones, about 89% seen once. The data belong to a study of blood T cell repertoires in COVID-19. Background on the study: From the United States, Italy and Spain came samples of acute and convalescent COVID-19.

Germline CDR1 and CDR2: SNHLY and FYNNEI. V was clipped by 7 bases and J by 1 base, with 13 bases between them. The CDR3 loop spans 14 amino acids. The sequence came from a man aged 40-49 years with active or convalescent COVID-19. The chain uses TRBV2 and TRBJ1-1, with D uncertain. Material: peripheral blood. The CDR3 region has the DNA TGTGCCAGCATCCGAGGTGTAGGGAACACTGAAGCTTTCTTT. Translated: CASIRGVGNTEAFF.